Listed here are 2 T cell receptor beta chains from one sample, sequenced in a study of T-cell reconstitution after alpha-beta-depleted transplantation in children. Molecular barcoding with unique molecular identifiers was used for the TCRbeta library. In TCRdb, the PCR reads were re-called with MiXCR into one record per CDR3 protein. The repertoire holds approximately 510,000 distinct CDR3 sequences, with about 18% as singletons. The sample here was PBMCs from the stem cell graft donor, taken from the stem cell graft. The origin of the receptors is a human donor who donated a stem cell graft to a child with acute lymphoblastic leukemia.

Only a few counts were recorded for this clonotype. The V call is TRBV6-1, the J call TRBJ2-6, with D hard to call. V was trimmed by 5 bases and J by 0 bases, leaving 8 bases between them. The CDR3 runs 15 residues. The germline gives CDR1 MNHNS, CDR2 SASEGT. The CDR3 reads CASSISLSGANVLTF. The CDR3 DNA sequence: TGTGCCAGCAGTATATCACTCTCTGGGGCCAACGTCCTGACTTTC.

This clonotype showed up just a few times. V usage is TRBV2 and J usage is TRBJ2-7; no definite D call. Germline values: CDR1 SNHLY, CDR2 FYNNEI. Trimming removed 6 bases from V and 2 bases from J, with 20 bases in between. This CDR3 has 16 residues. As DNA, the CDR3 is TGTGCCAGCAGAATCCTCGTCGCCAAGTCCACCTACGAGCAGTACTTC. Translation gives CASRILVAKSTYEQYF.